This entry describes one T cell receptor beta chain. This sample was taken from a study of blood T cell repertoires in COVID-19. Here immunoSEQ multiplex PCR was the method, and the copy in TCRdb shows in-frame clones only, minus some. This sample carries 50,000 to 65,000 clones, around 88% of them seen once, and the ten largest clones take about 4.3%. V was pared by 0 bases and J by 7 bases, with 7 bases of the junction left unmatched. This CDR3 has 15 amino acids. Germline loops: CDR1 SGDLS, CDR2 YYNGEE. The chain carries TRBV9 and TRBJ1-3; 7 bases match TRBD1. This sequence originates from a man in his sixties with acute or convalescent COVID-19. The material sequenced was peripheral blood. Here the CDR3 reads CASSVGPGGQNTIYF. The CDR3 nucleotides read TGTGCCAGCAGCGTAGGCCCAGGGGGGCAGAACACCATATATTTT. The full variable domain, with the rest looked up from reference TRBV9 and TRBJ1-3, is DSGVTQTPKHLITATGQRVTLRCSPRSGDLSVYWYQQSLDQGLQFLIQYYNGEERAKGNILERFSAQQFPDLHSELNLSSLELGDSALYFCASSVGPGGQNTIYFGEGSWLTVV.